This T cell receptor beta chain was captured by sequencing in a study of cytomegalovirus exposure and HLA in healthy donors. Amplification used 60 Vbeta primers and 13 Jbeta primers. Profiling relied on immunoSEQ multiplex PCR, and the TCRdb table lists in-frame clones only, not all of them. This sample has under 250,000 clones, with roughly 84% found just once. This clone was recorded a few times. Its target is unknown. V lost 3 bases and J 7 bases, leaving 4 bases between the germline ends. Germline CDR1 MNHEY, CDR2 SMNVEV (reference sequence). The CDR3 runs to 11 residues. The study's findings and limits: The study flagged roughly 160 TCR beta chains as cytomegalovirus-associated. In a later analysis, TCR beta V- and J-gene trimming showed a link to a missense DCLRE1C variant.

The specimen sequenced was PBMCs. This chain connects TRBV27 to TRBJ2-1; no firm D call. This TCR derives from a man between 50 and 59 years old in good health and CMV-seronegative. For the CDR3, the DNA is TGTGCCAGCAGTTTTCTGAATGAGCAGTTCTTC. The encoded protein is CASSFLNEQFF.